A single T cell receptor (beta chain) is shown here with its context. Its cognate antigen is unknown. This entry belongs to a study of T cell responses to AZD1222 COVID-19 vaccine. Study-level findings and limits: Most donors were white British, females outnumbered males, and clonal diversity was possibly underestimated. Baseline antibody screening turned up just a handful of seropositive AZD1222 recipients. Repertoire sampling happened only post peak T cell response. Vaccine-associated CD4 TCRs ranged over spike, dominating at 160-218 and 743-854.

Germline loops: CDR1 SNHLY, CDR2 FYNNEI. V lost 9 bases and J lost 7, with 6 bases in between. CDR3 size: 9 residues. TCRdb's table, derived via immunoSEQ multiplex PCR, lists solely in-frame clones and lacks some. The profile shows around 180,000 clones, roughly 88% of them singletons. The sequenced sample was peripheral blood, obtained on day 0 of AZD1222 vaccination. This sequence joins TRBV2 and TRBJ1-2, with no clear D. This clonotype originated in an adult in good health. This CDR3 is CASRLGYTF. Here the CDR3 DNA reads TGTGCCAGTCGTCTTGGCTACACCTTC.